This T cell receptor beta chain was sequenced in a study of PD-1 blockade in mismatch repair-deficient tumors. Study in general: Patients had more than ten mismatch repair-deficient cancer types, all previously treated and progressing.

This table comes from immunoSEQ multiplex PCR, and its TCRdb copy is limited to in-frame clones, with some not included. Among around 25,000 clones listed, about 88% were seen once. The CDR3 is made up of 12 amino acids. Germline CDR1 is SEHNR and CDR2 is FQNEAQ (reference sequence). Deletions cut 8 bases from V and 1 base from J, with 6 bases between. The chain recombines TRBV7-9 with TRBJ1-5; D is possibly TRBD1 (5 bases). The sequences come from PBMCs, collected before pembrolizumab treatment. This TCR was recovered from an adult with mismatch repair-deficient cancer. CDR3 in amino acids: CASGGSNQPQHF. The CDR3 DNA is TGTGCCAGCGGGGGGAGCAATCAGCCCCAGCATTTT.